Listed here is a single T cell receptor delta chain. This clone is medium-sized (0.01 to 0.1%) in its sample. Its recognized antigen is unknown. A much larger clone differs from this one at a single base, so this may be a read error. Other DNA sequences from this sample encode an identical CDR3 as well. The data are from a study of gamma-delta chains in newborns, infants, children (dated by TCRdb to the late 2010s). Background for the entire study: According to the study title, microbial exposure causes polyclonal expansion of innate gammadelta T cells right after birth. The study examined the way microbial exposure affected innate gammadelta T cell populations in human newborns right after birth.

For sequencing, an Illumina MiSeq was employed. After TCRdb called clones again from the public reads with CATT, rows with identical DNA were merged. The sample table records fewer than 8,500 delta-chain clones; 0.65% to 0.8% of these occur just once. Less than 20% of the sample goes to the ten largest clones. The germline V gene gives CDR1 as GEAIGNYY and CDR2 as EKD. Taken from cysteine to phenylalanine, the CDR3 has 18 residues. Solely the CDR3 DNA is kept, with 54 bases framed from the first base. Germline trimming: 0 bases from V, 1 base from J; junction bases outside gene matches: 2. Specimen: blood. The source of this sequence is a child who was a newborn, infant or young child, either healthy, febrile or measles-vaccinated (not recorded which). This sequence uses TRDV2 and TRDJ3, with 10 central nucleotides matching TRDD3. The CDR3 protein sequence reads: CACDTGGYGSWDTRQMFF. The nucleotide sequence is given as TGTGCCTGTGACACCGGGGGATACGGGTCCTGGGACACCCGACAGATGTTTTTC.